These T cell receptor beta chains were read from a single sample in a study of cytomegalovirus exposure and HLA in healthy donors. Sequenced by immunoSEQ multiplex PCR; TCRdb stores in-frame clones only, minus some. The sample lists around 160,000 clones, around 75% occurring once. The specimen was PBMCs. All receptors come from a middle-aged woman in good health and CMV-seropositive. Both conserved end residues are part of each CDR3. D genes are given only for firm matches. Size values are once, few and many counts, or a class for expanded clones, and some rows have none.

j_call v_call d_call clone_size cdr3_nt cdr3_aa
TRBJ2-5 TRBV30 TRBD2 once TGTGCCTGGAGTGGGGGACTACTACAAGAGACCCAGTACTTC CAWSGGLLQETQYF
TRBJ2-1 TRBV18 TRBD2 few TGTGCCAGCTCACAACTAGCGGGATCCTACAATGAGCAGTTCTTC CASSQLAGSYNEQFF
TRBJ2-5 TRBV4-2 . . TGTGCCAGCAGCCAAGACCTCTCCCGGCTAGCGAGTCAAGAGACCCAGTACTTC CASSQDLSRLASQETQYF
TRBJ1-1 TRBV19 TRBD1 . TGTGCCAGTAGTATCAGCCAGGGACAGGGGACTGAAGCTTTCTTT CASSISQGQGTEAFF
TRBJ1-1 TRBV5-1 . . TGCGCCAGCAGTAGGGGTCAAACTGAAGCTTTCTTT CASSRGQTEAFF
TRBJ2-7 TRBV25-1 . . TGTGCCAGCAGTGATAGACTCAGCTCCTACGAGCAGTACTTC CASSDRLSSYEQYF
TRBJ2-7 TRBV7-8 . . TGTGCCAGCAGCTTAGAGGGGGGGAGCTCCTACGAGCAGTACTTC CASSLEGGSSYEQYF
TRBJ2-1 TRBV18 TRBD1 . TGTGCCAGCTCAAGGACAGGGGGCGAGGATGAGCAGTTCTTC CASSRTGGEDEQFF
TRBJ2-1 TRBV19 TRBD2 once TGTGCCAGTAGTACCCCCGTACTAGCGGGAGAAGGAGGGAAGTTCTTC CASSTPVLAGEGGKFF
TRBJ2-3 TRBV6-1 TRBD2 once TGTGCCAGCTTTCTAGCGGGTGGAACAGATACGCAGTATTTT CASFLAGGTDTQYF
TRBJ2-7 TRBV7-6 TRBD1 few TGTGCCAGCAGCTTAAGGAGCCCCGGACAGGGGGCGCGCAACGAGCAGTACTTC CASSLRSPGQGARNEQYF
TRBJ2-2 TRBV23-1 . . TGCGCTGGGTTTAGAGGAGGCGGGGAGCTGTTTTTT CAGFRGGGELFF
TRBJ2-7 TRBV9 . . TGTGCCAGCAGCCTTAGCGGCTTAAGCTCCTACGAGCAGTACTTC CASSLSGLSSYEQYF
TRBJ2-5 TRBV10-1 TRBD1 . TGCGCCAGCAGTGACCGGACAGGGGATTTCGAGACCCAGTACTTC CASSDRTGDFETQYF
TRBJ2-1 TRBV6-1 TRBD1 . TGTGCCAGCAGAGTGGACAGGGGTATCGATGAGCAGTTCTTC CASRVDRGIDEQFF
TRBJ2-5 TRBV30 TRBD2 . TGTGCCTGGACCTCGGGACTAGCGGGAAGGGAGACCCAGTACTTC CAWTSGLAGRETQYF
TRBJ2-3 TRBV4-3 TRBD2 . TGCGCCAGCAGCCTCGGCCTCCCCACTAGCGGACGCACAGATACGCAGTATTTT CASSLGLPTSGRTDTQYF
TRBJ2-1 TRBV7-3 . . TGTGCCAGCAGCTTAACAGGTAGACTACCCTACAATGAGCAGTTCTTC CASSLTGRLPYNEQFF
TRBJ2-1 TRBV28 . . TGTGCCAGCAGTGTTCAGTATGAGCAGTTCTTC CASSVQYEQFF
TRBJ2-7 TRBV11-2 . . TGTGCCAGCAGCCCTTTAGGGGGGGACGAGCAGTACTTC CASSPLGGDEQYF
TRBJ1-2 TRBV15 . . TGTGCCACCAGCAGTACGAGGGCCAACTATGGCTACACCTTC CATSSTRANYGYTF
TRBJ1-1 TRBV28 . . TGTGCCAGCAGTTTTAACCGGCGGAAGACTGAAGCCTTCTTT CASSFNRRKTEAFF